The 20 T cell receptor beta chains given below trace back to one sample, sequenced in a study of shared clonotypes between healthy human individuals. Some clones are missing from TCRdb's copy, which holds only in-frame ones; the method was immunoSEQ multiplex PCR. The data contain about 2.3 million clones, around 92% of them seen just once; the ten biggest clones take up around 0.35%. The sequencing sample was made of naive CD4+ T cells from PBMCs. Sample subset: CD45RA+ positively selected. The receptors were sampled from a man younger than 30 in good health. Some clones in this sample may be carry-over from other donors' samples.

The CDR3 sequence: CASSLLGADTQYF. CDR3 bases: TGTGCCAGCAGTTTATTGGGAGCAGATACGCAGTATTTT. The chain recombines TRBV27 with TRBJ2-3; D is perhaps TRBD2 (5 bases). V lost 1 base and J 4 bases, leaving 6 bases between the germline ends. The CDR3 has 13 residues. CDR1 is MNHEY and CDR2 is SMNVEV in the germline V gene (reference sequence).

The genes are TRBV19 and TRBJ1-4, with 7 positions matching TRBD1. CDR1 is LNHDA, CDR2 SQIVND, per germline (reference sequence). This CDR3 has 16 amino acids. The V segment lost 8 bases and the J segment 5 bases; nucleotides outside the gene matches: 14. The CDR3 DNA sequence: TGTGCCAGTCGCGCTCTGCCGGGACAGCCAAATGAAAAACTGTTTTTT. Encoded protein: CASRALPGQPNEKLFF. Together with reference TRBV19 and TRBJ1-4, the CDR3 gives the full variable domain: DGGITQSPKYLFRKEGQNVTLSCEQNLNHDAMYWYRQDPGQGLRLIYYSQIVNDFQKGDIAEGYSVSREKKESFPLTVTSAQKNPTAFYLCASRALPGQPNEKLFFGSGTQLSVL.

Comments on this clone: Other DNA sequences in this specimen translate into the identical CDR3. This rearrangement joins TRBV18 to TRBJ2-7; no clear D gene. The CDR3 totals 13 residues. Germline CDR1 KGHSH, CDR2 LQKENI. V was cut by 3 bases and J by 3 bases, with 9 bases left in between. This CDR3 reads CASSPAAGYEQYF. DNA of the CDR3: TGTGCCAGCTCACCGGCCGCAGGCTACGAGCAGTACTTC.

The chain links TRBV28 to TRBJ1-2; possible D gene TRBD1, 5 bases. Between the trimmed V and J ends, which lost 5 bases and 8 bases, there was a span of 24 bases. The CDR3 runs 16 residues. CDR1 MDHEN and CDR2 SYDVKM come from the germline V gene. CDR3 in amino acids: CASSRILGGGFRGYTF. In DNA, the CDR3 is TGTGCCAGCAGTAGAATACTGGGGGGTGGTTTTAGGGGCTACACCTTC.

This clone was observed once. The rearrangement links TRBV7-2 to TRBJ1-2; TRBD1 matches 7 bases. From germline, CDR1 is SGHTA and CDR2 FQGNSA. The CDR3 spans 14 residues. After removal of 5 bases from V and 3 bases from J, the junction contained 6 bases not matched to a gene. CDR3 bases: TGTGCCAGCAGCGGGACGGACAGGTACTATGGCTACACCTTC. Translated, it gives CASSGTDRYYGYTF.

CDR3 sequence reads: CASSLVGANYGYTF. Written as DNA, the CDR3 is TGTGCCAGCAGCTTAGTAGGAGCTAACTATGGCTACACCTTC. The chain combines TRBV7-2 with TRBJ1-2; no definite D call. The germline CDR1 and CDR2 sequences are SGHTA and FQGNSA. The CDR3 length is 14 residues. The V gene lost 1 base and the J gene lost 0 bases, with 6 bases spanning the gap.

V is TRBV28 and J is TRBJ2-3; TRBD2 matches at 13 bases. The CDR3 totals 15 residues. V gave up 5 bases and J gave up 5 bases; unmatched junction bases: 4. Germline assignment: CDR1 MDHEN and CDR2 SYDVKM. CDR3 protein: CASSTSGRELDTQYF. As DNA, the CDR3 is TGTGCCAGCAGTACTAGCGGGAGGGAATTAGATACGCAGTATTTT. The full variable domain, completed using reference TRBV28 and TRBJ2-3, is DVKVTQSSRYLVKRTGEKVFLECVQDMDHENMFWYRQDPGLGLRLIYFSYDVKMKEKGDIPEGYSVSREKKERFSLILESASTNQTSMYLCASSTSGRELDTQYFGPGTRLTVL.

The chain joins TRBV5-8 to TRBJ2-2; 7 bases match TRBD2. Germline CDR1 is SGHTS and CDR2 is YDEGEE. Germline trimming cut 4 bases from V and 0 bases from J; bases unmatched to any gene: 6. The CDR3 totals 16 residues. This CDR3 reads CASSHPGLSNTGELFF. The CDR3 DNA reads TGTGCCAGCAGCCACCCGGGACTATCGAACACCGGGGAGCTGTTTTTT.

As regards this clone: The same CDR3 arises from other DNA sequences in this sample as well. This chain uses TRBV2 with TRBJ1-2; TRBD1 aligns across 7 bases. The CDR3 consists of 12 residues. The V segment lost 6 bases and the J segment 2 bases; nucleotides outside the gene matches: 0. Germline V gives CDR1 SNHLY, CDR2 FYNNEI. The CDR3 bases are TGTGCCAGCAGGGACAGGAACTATGGCTACACCTTC. It translates to CASRDRNYGYTF.

This chain uses TRBV19 with TRBJ1-3; the D is unclear. V dropped 9 bases and J dropped 4 bases, with 16 bases sitting between them. CDR1 and CDR2 (germline): LNHDA, SQIVND (reference sequence). The CDR3 extends over 14 amino acids. Written as DNA, the CDR3 is TGTGCCAGCCGTCAAAGGGTCGGAGGAAACACCATATATTTT. Translating gives CASRQRVGGNTIYF.

CDR3 DNA: TGTGCCAGCAGCCTACAGCTTGAGCAGTACTTC. This codes for CASSLQLEQYF. The chain uses TRBV7-2 and TRBJ2-7; D is undetermined. This CDR3 has 11 amino acids. Germline CDR1 is SGHTA and CDR2 is FQGNSA. V lost 5 bases, J lost 7 bases, and 9 bases lay in between.

The gene calls are TRBV19 and TRBJ1-2; 7 bases agree with TRBD1. CDR3 length: 13 residues. V dropped 4 bases and J dropped 7; count of bases not matched to a gene: 6. Germline values: CDR1 LNHDA, CDR2 SQIVND (reference sequence). The CDR3 loop reads CASSNRQGPGYTF. In nucleotides, the CDR3 is TGTGCCAGTAGTAACCGACAGGGACCTGGCTACACCTTC.

The chain links TRBV5-4 to TRBJ2-6, with a weak D call TRBD1 (5 bases). The V end lost 3 bases, the J end lost 1 base, and 11 bases lay between the germline ends. Germline values: CDR1 SGHNT, CDR2 YYREEE (reference sequence). This CDR3 has 16 amino acids. The CDR3, as DNA: TGTGCCAGCAGCTCCCGAACAGGATCTGGGGCCAACGTCCTGACTTTC. The encoded protein is CASSSRTGSGANVLTF. The full variable domain, rest sourced from reference TRBV5-4 and TRBJ2-6, is ETGVTQSPTHLIKTRGQQVTLRCSSQSGHNTVSWYQQALGQGPQFIFQYYREEENGRGNFPPRFSGLQFPNYSSELNVNALELDDSALYLCASSSRTGSGANVLTFGAGSRLTVL.

This clone was detected once. The chain links TRBV4-2 to TRBJ2-2; D is possibly TRBD2 (7 bases). The CDR3 sequence is 19 residues long. Trimming took off 0 bases at V and 4 bases at J, with 21 bases between the two ends. Germline V gene data show CDR1 as LGHNA and CDR2 as YNFKEQ. CDR3 DNA sequence: TGTGCCAGCAGCCAAGATCCATATGAGGGGGTAGCGGGCACCGGGGAGCTGTTTTTT. This codes for CASSQDPYEGVAGTGELFF.

V gene TRBV5-5 combines with J gene TRBJ2-3; D perhaps matches TRBD1 (6 bases). Germline V CDR1 and CDR2: SGHKS, YYEKEE (reference sequence). V was cut by 4 bases and J by 5 bases, with 17 bases left in between. The CDR3 spans 15 residues. CDR3 coding DNA: TGTGCCAGCAGCCGGCAGGGGCCCCAGGGAGATACGCAGTATTTT. This encodes CASSRQGPQGDTQYF.

J is TRBJ1-2 and V is TRBV5-3; 8 bases fit TRBD1. TRBV5-3 is an ORF, and what it does is uncertain. This CDR3 has 16 residues. With 0 bases clipped from V and 1 base from J, the junction kept 5 bases outside the gene matches. Written as DNA, the CDR3 is TGTGCCAGAAGCTTGGAAAGGACAGGGAGTAACTATGGCTACACCTTC. It translates to CARSLERTGSNYGYTF.

This chain uses TRBV4-1 with TRBJ2-7, with a weak D call TRBD1 (5 bases). The CDR3 length is 15 residues. Germline values: CDR1 MGHRA, CDR2 YSYEKL. Trimming stripped 1 base from V and 4 bases from J, with 14 bases between. Here the CDR3 reads CASSQGPRAFYEQYF. Written as DNA, the CDR3 is TGCGCCAGCAGCCAAGGGCCCAGGGCTTTTTACGAGCAGTACTTC.

The chain uses TRBV7-5 and TRBJ1-5; the tabulated D call, TRBD1, remains unverified against the DNA. TRBV7-5 is a pseudogene locus. The CDR3 totals 15 residues. The CDR3 nucleotides read TGTGCCAGAAGCTTATCGGGACAGCTTAATCAGCCCCAGCATTTT. It is translated as CARSLSGQLNQPQHF.

The genes are TRBV11-1 and TRBJ1-1, with D possibly being TRBD1 (6 bases). Per the germline V gene, CDR1 is SGHAT and CDR2 is FQDESV (reference sequence). This CDR3 has 14 amino acids. The V and J ends lost 1 base and 7 bases respectively, with 13 bases between them. CDR3 sequence reads: CASSLEGGPDEAFF. CDR3 nucleotides: TGTGCCAGCAGCTTAGAAGGGGGGCCGGATGAAGCTTTCTTT.

The rearrangement joins TRBV28 to TRBJ1-5; D possibly corresponds to TRBD1 (6 bases). The germline gives CDR1 MDHEN, CDR2 SYDVKM. Trimming left V 8 bases short and J 3 bases short, with 11 bases between. The CDR3 runs to 13 residues. In nucleotides, the CDR3 is TGTGCCAGCGGGGGCGGACTCAATCAGCCCCAGCATTTT. It yields the protein CASGGGLNQPQHF.